This T cell receptor (beta chain) was profiled in a study of blood T cell repertoires in COVID-19. Study summary: PBMCs, B-cell-depleted T cells, or T cells were the source of the cDNA or gDNA that made up the material.

As processed by the authors: Quantification of nucleated cells was approximated via reference gene primer amplification. Profiled with immunoSEQ multiplex PCR; TCRdb holds only in-frame clones, not every one. The DNA gave D and trimming, while V, J and clone size come from that table. Of some 290,000 clones in the sample, roughly 90% were seen once. Seattle patients were enrolled while actively infected and followed longitudinally. CDR1 is KGHSH, CDR2 LQKENI, per germline. V dropped 4 bases and J dropped 3; count of bases not matched to a gene: 6. There are 15 residues in the CDR3. The sequence came from a woman in her 30s with COVID-19, enrolled during active disease. What was sequenced was peripheral blood. The V gene is TRBV18, the J gene TRBJ1-2; 9 positions agree with TRBD1. DNA of the CDR3: TGTGCCAGCTCACTTGGACAGGGGCAAGACTATGGCTACACCTTC. This gives the protein CASSLGQGQDYGYTF.